A selection of T cell receptor beta chains follows, all from one sample in a study of beta chain features in type 1 diabetes. Sequenced by immunoSEQ multiplex PCR; TCRdb stores in-frame clones only, minus some. This table holds 600,000 to 750,000 clones, around 12% found once. Input material: naive CD4+ T cells from blood. These TCRs come from a man aged 25 to 45 with type 1 diabetes. The CDR3 runs from the conserved cysteine through the conserved F or W. Fields, in order: V gene, J gene, clone size, D gene, CDR3 protein. The D gene is left open where the match is weak. The size entry is marked missing in some rows and otherwise reads once, few, many or a size class.

>TRBV14|TRBJ2-7|.|TRBD1
CASRQRQPGQGQREQYF
>TRBV9|TRBJ2-5|few|TRBD2
CASSVDSGGARETQYF
>TRBV28|TRBJ2-7|few|TRBD1
CASSSLGQLYEQYF
>TRBV7-2|TRBJ1-6|few|.
CASSRGGSPLHF
>TRBV7-9|TRBJ2-6|.|.
CASIGQRFSSGANVLTF
>TRBV4-2|TRBJ2-7|.|.
CASSQDIGQGQITTPYEQYF
>TRBV30|TRBJ2-3|.|TRBD1
CAWSPGQGTDTQYF
>TRBV4-3|TRBJ2-3|.|.
CASSQDGGYTDTQYF
>TRBV5-4|TRBJ2-1|.|TRBD2
CASSRGGYNEQFF
>TRBV7-3|TRBJ2-2|.|TRBD1
CASSFEGQTLSTGELFF
>TRBV5-1|TRBJ2-2|.|.
CASSPAPGTGELFF
>TRBV7-2|TRBJ1-1|.|.
CASRSRPNTEAFF
>TRBV10-3|TRBJ2-5|.|TRBD2
CATDTGTSGGAGETQYF
>TRBV9|TRBJ1-1|few|TRBD1
CASSAGTVLFF
>TRBV9|TRBJ2-2|once|TRBD2
CASSPIAGAGTGELFF
>TRBV9|TRBJ2-2|.|TRBD1
CASGTGPGELFF
>TRBV5-1|TRBJ1-1|.|.
CASSTNRDTEAFF
>TRBV10-2|TRBJ1-2|few|.
CASSGATANYGYTF
>TRBV18|TRBJ2-1|few|TRBD1
CASTRGTGEYNEQFF
>TRBV5-1|TRBJ2-7|.|.
CASSFYRDTRAYEQYF
>TRBV2|TRBJ2-3|.|.
CARGAPAPGTQYF
>TRBV7-8|TRBJ2-1|.|.
CASSLVQIYNEQFF
>TRBV7-9|TRBJ2-3|.|TRBD2
CASSSTRASGYYTDTQYF
>TRBV7-2|TRBJ2-3|few|.
CASSLLVNRPTDTQYF
>TRBV10-3|TRBJ2-2|few|.
CAISESGGAREELFF
>TRBV19|TRBJ2-1|.|TRBD2
CASSQDRGDLVYNEQFF
>TRBV6-5|TRBJ1-2|.|TRBD1
CASSFTGDEGYTF
>TRBV7-2|TRBJ2-7|few|TRBD1
CASSQGQVPSYEQYF
>TRBV6-5|TRBJ1-5|.|TRBD1
CASRNRGQPQHF
>TRBV6-6|TRBJ1-2|.|.
CASSRVGNGYTF